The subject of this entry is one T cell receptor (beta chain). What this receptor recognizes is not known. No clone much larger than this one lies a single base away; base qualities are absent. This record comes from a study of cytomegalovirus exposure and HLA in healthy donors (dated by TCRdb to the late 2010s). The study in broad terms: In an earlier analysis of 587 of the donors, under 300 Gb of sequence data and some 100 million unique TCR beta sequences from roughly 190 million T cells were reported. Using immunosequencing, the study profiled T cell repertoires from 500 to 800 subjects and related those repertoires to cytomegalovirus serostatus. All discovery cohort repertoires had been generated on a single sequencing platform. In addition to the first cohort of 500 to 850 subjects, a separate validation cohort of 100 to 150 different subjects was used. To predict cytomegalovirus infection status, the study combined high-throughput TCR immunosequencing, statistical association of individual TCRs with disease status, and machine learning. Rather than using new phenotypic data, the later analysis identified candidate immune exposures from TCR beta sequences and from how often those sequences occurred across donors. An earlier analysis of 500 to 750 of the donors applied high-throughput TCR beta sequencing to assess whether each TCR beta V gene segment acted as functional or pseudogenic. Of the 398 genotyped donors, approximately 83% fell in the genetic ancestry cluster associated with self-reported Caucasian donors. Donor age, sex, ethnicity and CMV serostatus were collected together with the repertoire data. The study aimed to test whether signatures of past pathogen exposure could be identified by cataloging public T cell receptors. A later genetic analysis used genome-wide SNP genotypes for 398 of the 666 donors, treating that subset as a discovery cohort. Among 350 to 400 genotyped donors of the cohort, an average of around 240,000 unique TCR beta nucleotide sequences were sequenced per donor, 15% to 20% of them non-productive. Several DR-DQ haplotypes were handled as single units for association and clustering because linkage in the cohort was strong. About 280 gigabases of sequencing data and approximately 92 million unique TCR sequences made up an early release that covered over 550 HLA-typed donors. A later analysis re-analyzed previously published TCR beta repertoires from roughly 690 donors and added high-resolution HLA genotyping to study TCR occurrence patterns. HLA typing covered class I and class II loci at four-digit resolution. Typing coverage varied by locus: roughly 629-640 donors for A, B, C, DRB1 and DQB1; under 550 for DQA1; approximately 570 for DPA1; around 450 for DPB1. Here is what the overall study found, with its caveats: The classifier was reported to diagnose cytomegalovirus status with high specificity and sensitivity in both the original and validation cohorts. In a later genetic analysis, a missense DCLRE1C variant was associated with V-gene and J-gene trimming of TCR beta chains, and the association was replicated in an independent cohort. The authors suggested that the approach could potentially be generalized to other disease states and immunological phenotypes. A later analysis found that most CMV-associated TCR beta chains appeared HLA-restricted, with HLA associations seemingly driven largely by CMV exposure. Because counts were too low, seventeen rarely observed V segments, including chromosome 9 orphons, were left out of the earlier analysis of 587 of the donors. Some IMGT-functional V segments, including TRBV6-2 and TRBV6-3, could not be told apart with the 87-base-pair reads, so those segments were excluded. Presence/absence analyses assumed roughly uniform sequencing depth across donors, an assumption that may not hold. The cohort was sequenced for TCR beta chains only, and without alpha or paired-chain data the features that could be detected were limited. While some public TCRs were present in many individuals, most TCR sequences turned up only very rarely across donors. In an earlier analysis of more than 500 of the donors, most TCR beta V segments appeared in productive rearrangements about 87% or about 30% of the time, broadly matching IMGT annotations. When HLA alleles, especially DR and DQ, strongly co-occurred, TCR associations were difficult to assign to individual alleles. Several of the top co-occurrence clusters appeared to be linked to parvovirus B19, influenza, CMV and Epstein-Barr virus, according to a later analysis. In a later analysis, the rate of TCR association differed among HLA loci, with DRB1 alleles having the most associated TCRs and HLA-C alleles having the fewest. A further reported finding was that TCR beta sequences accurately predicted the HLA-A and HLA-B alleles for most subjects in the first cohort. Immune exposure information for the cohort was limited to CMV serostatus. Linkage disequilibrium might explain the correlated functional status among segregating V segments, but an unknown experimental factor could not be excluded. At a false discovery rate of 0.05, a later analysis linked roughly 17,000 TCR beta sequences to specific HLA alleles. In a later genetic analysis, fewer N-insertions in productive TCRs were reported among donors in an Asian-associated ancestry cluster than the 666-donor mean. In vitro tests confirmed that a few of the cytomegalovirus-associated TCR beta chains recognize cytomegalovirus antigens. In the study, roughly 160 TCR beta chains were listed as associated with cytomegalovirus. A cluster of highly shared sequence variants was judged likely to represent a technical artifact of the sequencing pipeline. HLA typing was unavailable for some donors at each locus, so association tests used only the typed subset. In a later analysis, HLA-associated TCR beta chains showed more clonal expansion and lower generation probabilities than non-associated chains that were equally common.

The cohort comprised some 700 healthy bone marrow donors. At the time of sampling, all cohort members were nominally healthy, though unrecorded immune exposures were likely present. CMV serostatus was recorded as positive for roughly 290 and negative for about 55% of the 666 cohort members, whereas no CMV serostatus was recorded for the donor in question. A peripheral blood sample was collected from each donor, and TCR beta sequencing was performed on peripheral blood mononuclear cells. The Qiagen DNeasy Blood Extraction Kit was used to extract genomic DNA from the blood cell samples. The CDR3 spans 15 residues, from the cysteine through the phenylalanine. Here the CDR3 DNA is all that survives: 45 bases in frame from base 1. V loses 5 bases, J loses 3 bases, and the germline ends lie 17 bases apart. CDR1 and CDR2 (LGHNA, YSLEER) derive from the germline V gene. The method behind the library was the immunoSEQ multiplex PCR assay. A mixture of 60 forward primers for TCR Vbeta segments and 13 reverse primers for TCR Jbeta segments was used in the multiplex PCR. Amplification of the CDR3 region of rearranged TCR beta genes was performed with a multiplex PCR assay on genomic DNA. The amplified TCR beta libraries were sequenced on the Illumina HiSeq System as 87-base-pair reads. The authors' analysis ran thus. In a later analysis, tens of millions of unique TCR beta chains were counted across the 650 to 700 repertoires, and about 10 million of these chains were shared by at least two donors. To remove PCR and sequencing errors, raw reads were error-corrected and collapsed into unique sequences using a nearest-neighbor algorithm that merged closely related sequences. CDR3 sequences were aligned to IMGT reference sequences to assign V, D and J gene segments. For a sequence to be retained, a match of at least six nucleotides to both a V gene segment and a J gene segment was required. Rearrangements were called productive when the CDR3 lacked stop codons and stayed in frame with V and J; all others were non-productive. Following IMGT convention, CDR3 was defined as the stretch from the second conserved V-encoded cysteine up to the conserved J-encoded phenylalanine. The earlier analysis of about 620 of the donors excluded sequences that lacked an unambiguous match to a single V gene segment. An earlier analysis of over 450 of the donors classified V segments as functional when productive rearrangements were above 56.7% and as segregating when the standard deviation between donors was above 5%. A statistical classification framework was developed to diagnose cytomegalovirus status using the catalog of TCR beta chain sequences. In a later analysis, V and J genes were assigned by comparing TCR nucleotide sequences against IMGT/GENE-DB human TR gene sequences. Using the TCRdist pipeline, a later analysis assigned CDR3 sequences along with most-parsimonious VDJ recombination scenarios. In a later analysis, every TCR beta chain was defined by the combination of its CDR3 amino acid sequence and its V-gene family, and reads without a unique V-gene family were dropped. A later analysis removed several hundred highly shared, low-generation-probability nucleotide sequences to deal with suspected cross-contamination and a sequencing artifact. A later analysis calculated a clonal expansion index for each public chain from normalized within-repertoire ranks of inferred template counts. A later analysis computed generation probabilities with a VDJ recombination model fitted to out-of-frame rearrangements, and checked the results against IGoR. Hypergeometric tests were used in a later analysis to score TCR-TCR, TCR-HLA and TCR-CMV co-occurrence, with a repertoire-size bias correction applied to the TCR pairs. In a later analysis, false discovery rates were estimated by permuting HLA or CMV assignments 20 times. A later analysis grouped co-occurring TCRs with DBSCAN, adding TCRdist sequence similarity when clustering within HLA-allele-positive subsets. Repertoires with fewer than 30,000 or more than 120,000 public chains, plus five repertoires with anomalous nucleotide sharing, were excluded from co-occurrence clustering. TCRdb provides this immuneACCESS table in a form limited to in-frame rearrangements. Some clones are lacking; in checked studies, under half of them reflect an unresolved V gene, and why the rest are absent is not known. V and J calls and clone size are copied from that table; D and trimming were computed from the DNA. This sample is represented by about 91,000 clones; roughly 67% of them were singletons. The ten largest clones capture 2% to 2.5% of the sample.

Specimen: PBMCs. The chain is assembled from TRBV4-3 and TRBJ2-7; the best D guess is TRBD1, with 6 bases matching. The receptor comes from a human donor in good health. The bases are TGCGCCAGCAGCGAGTTTGGGGGCGGCAACTACGAGCAGTACTTC. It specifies CASSEFGGGNYEQYF.